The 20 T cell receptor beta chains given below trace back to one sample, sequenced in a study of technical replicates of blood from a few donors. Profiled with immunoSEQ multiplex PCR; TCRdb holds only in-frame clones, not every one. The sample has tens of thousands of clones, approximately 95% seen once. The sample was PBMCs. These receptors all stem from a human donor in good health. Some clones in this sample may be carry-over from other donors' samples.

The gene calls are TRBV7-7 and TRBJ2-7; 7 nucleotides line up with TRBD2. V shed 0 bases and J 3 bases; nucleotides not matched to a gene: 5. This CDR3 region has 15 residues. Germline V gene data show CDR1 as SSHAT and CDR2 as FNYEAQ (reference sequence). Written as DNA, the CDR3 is TGTGCCAGCAGCTTAGCGGAGGGAGGGATCTACGAGCAGTACTTC. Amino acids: CASSLAEGGIYEQYF.

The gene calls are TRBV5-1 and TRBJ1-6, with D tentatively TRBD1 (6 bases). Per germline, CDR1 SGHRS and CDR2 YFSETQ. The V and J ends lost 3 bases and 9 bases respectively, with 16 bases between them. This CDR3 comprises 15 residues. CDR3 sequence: CASSSQGGVVSPLHF. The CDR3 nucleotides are TGCGCCAGCAGCTCACAGGGAGGGGTGGTTTCACCCCTCCACTTT.

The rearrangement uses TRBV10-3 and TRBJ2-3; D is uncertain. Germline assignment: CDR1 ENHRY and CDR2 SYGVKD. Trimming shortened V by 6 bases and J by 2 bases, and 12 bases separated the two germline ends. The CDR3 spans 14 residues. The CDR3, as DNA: TGTGCCATCAGGAGACATCTTACCACAGATACGCAGTATTTT. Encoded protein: CAIRRHLTTDTQYF.

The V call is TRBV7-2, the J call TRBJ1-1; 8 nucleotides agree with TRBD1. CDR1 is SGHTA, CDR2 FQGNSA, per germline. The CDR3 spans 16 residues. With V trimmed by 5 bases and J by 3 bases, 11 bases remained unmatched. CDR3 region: CASSRPRTGFHTEAFF. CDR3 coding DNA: TGTGCCAGCAGCCGACCCCGGACAGGGTTCCACACTGAAGCTTTCTTT.

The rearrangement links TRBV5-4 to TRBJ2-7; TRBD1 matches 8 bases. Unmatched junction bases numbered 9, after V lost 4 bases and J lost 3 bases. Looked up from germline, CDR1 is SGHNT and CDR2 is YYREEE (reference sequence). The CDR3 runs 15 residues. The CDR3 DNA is TGTGCCAGCAGCCTAGGACAGGGCAAGGTCTACGAGCAGTACTTC. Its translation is CASSLGQGKVYEQYF.

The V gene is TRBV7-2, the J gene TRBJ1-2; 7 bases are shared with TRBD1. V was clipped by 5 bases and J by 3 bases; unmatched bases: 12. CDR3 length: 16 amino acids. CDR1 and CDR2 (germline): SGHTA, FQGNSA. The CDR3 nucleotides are TGTGCCAGCAGCCCAGGCTTCGGACAGGCTTACTATGGCTACACCTTC. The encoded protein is CASSPGFGQAYYGYTF.

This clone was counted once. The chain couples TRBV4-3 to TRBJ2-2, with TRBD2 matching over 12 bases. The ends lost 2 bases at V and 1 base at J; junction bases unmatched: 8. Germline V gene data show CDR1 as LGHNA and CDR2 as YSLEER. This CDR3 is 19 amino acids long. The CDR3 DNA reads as TGCGCCAGCAGCCAATTTAACTTACTAGCGGGGGGGAACACCGGGGAGCTGTTTTTT. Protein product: CASSQFNLLAGGNTGELFF.

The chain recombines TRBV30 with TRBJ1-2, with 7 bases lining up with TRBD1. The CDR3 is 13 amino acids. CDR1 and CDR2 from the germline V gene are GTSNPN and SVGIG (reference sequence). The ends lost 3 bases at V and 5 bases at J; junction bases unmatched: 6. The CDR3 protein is CAWSPDRVYGYTF. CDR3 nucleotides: TGTGCCTGGAGCCCAGACAGGGTATATGGCTACACCTTC.

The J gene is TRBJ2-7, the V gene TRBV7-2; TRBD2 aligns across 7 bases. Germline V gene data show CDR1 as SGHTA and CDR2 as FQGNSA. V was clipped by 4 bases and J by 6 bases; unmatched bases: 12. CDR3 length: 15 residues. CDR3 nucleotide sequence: TGTGCCAGCAGCTCGGGGGGTGGAACGGGCGGCGAGCAGTACTTC. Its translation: CASSSGGGTGGEQYF. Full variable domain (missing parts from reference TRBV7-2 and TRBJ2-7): GAGVSQSPSNKVTEKGKDVELRCDPISGHTALYWYRQSLGQGLEFLIYFQGNSAPDKSGLPSDRFSAERTGGSVSTLTIQRTQQEDSAVYLCASSSGGGTGGEQYFGPGTRLTVT.

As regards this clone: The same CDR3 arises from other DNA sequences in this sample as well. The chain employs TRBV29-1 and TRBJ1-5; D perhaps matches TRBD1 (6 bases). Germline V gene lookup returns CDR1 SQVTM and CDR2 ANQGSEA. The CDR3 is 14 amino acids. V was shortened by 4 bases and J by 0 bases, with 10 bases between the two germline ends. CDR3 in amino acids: CSVAGDNSNQPQHF. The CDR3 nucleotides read TGCAGCGTTGCCGGGGACAATAGCAATCAGCCCCAGCATTTT.

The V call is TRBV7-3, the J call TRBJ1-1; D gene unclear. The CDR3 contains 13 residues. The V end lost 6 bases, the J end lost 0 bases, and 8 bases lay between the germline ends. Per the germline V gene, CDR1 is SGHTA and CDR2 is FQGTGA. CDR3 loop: CASRLTVNTEAFF. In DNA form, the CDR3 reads TGTGCCAGCAGACTTACAGTGAACACTGAAGCTTTCTTT.

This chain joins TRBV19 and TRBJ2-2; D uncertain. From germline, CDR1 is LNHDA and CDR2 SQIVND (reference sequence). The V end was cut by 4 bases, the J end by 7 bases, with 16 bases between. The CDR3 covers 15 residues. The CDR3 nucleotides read TGTGCCAGTAGTACTAGTTTTGGTGCGAGCGGGGAGCTGTTTTTT. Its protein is CASSTSFGASGELFF.

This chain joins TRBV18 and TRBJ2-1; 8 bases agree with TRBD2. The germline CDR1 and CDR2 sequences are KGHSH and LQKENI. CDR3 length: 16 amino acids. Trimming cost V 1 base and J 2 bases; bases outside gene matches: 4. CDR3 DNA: TGTGCCAGCTCACCACTCGGGCGGGGGGCCTACAATGAGCAGTTCTTC. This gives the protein CASSPLGRGAYNEQFF.

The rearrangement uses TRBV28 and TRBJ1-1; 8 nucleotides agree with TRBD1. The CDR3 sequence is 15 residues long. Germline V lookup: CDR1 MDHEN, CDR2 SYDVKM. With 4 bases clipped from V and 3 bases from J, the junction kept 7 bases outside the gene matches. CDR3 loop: CASSWYRGSDTEAFF. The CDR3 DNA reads TGTGCCAGCAGTTGGTACAGGGGGTCGGACACTGAAGCTTTCTTT. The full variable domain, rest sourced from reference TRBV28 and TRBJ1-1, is DVKVTQSSRYLVKRTGEKVFLECVQDMDHENMFWYRQDPGLGLRLIYFSYDVKMKEKGDIPEGYSVSREKKERFSLILESASTNQTSMYLCASSWYRGSDTEAFFGQGTRLTVV.

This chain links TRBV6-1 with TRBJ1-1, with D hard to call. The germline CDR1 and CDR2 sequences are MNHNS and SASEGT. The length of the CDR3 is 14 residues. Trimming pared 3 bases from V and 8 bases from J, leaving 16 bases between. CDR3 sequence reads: CASSEFRGLIEAFF. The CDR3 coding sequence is TGTGCCAGCAGTGAGTTTCGGGGTTTAATCGAAGCTTTCTTT.

The CDR3 nucleotides are TGTGCCAGCAGAACCCCCGGGACAAACCCCTACGAGCAGTACTTC. Protein product: CASRTPGTNPYEQYF. The chain has TRBV6-5 and TRBJ2-7; the D gene is possibly TRBD1 (6 bases). Deletions cut 6 bases from V and 2 bases from J, with 17 bases between. Germline-derived CDR1 and CDR2 are MNHEY and SVGAGI. CDR3 size: 15 residues.

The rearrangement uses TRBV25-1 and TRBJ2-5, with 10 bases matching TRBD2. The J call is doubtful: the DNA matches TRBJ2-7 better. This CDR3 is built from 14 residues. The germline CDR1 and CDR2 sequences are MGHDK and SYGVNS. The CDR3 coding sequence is TGTGCCAGCAGTGACGCTAGCGGGAGACCCGAGCAGTACTTC. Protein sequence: CASSDASGRPEQYF.

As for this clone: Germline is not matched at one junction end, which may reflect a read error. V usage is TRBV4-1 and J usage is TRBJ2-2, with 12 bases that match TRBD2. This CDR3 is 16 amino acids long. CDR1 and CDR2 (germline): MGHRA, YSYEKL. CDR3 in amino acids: CASRQVASGRAGELFF. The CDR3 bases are TGCGCCAGCAGACAAGTGGCTAGCGGGAGGGCCGGGGAGCTGTTTTTT.

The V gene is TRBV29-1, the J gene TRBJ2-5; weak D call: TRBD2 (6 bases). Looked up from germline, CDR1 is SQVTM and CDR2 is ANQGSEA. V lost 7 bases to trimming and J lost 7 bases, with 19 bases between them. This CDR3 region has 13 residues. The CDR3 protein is CSATSRGGPTQYF. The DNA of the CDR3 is TGCAGCGCAACCAGTCGGGGAGGACCGACCCAGTACTTC.

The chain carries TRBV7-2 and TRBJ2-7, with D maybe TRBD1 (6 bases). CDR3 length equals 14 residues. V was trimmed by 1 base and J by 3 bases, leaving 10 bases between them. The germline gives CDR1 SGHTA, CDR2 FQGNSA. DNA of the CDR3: TGTGCCAGCAGCTTAGTTTGGGACAACTACGAGCAGTACTTC. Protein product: CASSLVWDNYEQYF.